This T cell receptor (beta chain) was identified during a study of OX40 agonist ivuxolimab in advanced cancers. V lost 6 bases and J lost 2; bases outside the gene matches: 8. This CDR3 contains 15 residues. Germline values: CDR1 SGHAT, CDR2 FQNNGV. Repertoires were generated with immunoSEQ multiplex PCR, while TCRdb's copy carries only in-frame clones and drops some. Among some 80,000 clones listed, over 75% were seen once. The clonotype originates from an adult with an advanced solid tumor such as melanoma, head and neck, liver or kidney cancer. Source: CD4+ or CD8+ T cells sorted from blood, taken in a trial of the OX40 agonist ivuxolimab. The chain joins TRBV11-2 to TRBJ2-5; TRBD2 aligns across 8 bases. Here the CDR3 DNA reads TGTGCCAGCAGTCCACCGGGGGGGCCTCAAGAGACCCAGTACTTC. This gives the protein CASSPPGGPQETQYF.